This T cell receptor beta chain was documented in a study of blood T cell repertoires in COVID-19. Study information: Samples of COVID-19 (acute and convalescent) were obtained from the United States, Italy and Spain.

The study drew participants aged about 18 to 89 years from 20 to 30 US areas. Self-reported history from a screening survey and questionnaire set each donor's cohort. Two negative PCRs, clearance, or symptom resolution were required of recovered Cohort 3 donors. V was trimmed by 1 base and J by 5 bases, leaving 9 bases between them. The germline CDR1 and CDR2 sequences are GTSNPN and SVGIG (reference sequence). CDR3 length: 13 amino acids. Using immunoSEQ multiplex PCR, the repertoire was profiled, and TCRdb retains in-frame clones only, with some absent. The sample records 390,000 or so clones, about four fifths being singletons.

This rearrangement joins TRBV30 to TRBJ1-5; D unclear. What was sequenced was PBMCs or T cells enriched from blood (not recorded which). The TCR sequence derives from a woman aged 50 to 60 who had recovered from COVID-19. CDR3 residues: CAWSAGKDQPQHF. CDR3 bases: TGTGCCTGGAGTGCCGGGAAAGATCAGCCCCAGCATTTT.